This T cell receptor beta chain was found in a study of OX40 agonist ivuxolimab in advanced cancers. Findings of the study overall: In the 0.1-3.0 mg/kg groups, partial responders showed among the lowest expansion. Relative to CD4+, CD8+ T cells held more expanded clones on average.

To note about this clone: The antigen remains undetermined.

Per germline, CDR1 MDHEN and CDR2 SYDVKM. Trimming removed 7 bases at V and 2 bases at J, with 11 bases between. The CDR3 extends over 13 amino acids. Method: immunoSEQ multiplex PCR; TCRdb's copy keeps in-frame clones and lacks some. This table has about 76,000 clones, around 86% appearing once. The receptor comes from an adult with an advanced solid tumor such as melanoma, head and neck, liver or kidney cancer. The material was CD4+ or CD8+ T cells sorted from blood, obtained in a trial of the OX40 agonist ivuxolimab. The chain carries TRBV28 and TRBJ2-5, with unresolved D. CDR3 amino acids: CASTRTTQETQYF. The CDR3, as DNA: TGTGCCAGCACGAGAACAACGCAAGAGACCCAGTACTTC.